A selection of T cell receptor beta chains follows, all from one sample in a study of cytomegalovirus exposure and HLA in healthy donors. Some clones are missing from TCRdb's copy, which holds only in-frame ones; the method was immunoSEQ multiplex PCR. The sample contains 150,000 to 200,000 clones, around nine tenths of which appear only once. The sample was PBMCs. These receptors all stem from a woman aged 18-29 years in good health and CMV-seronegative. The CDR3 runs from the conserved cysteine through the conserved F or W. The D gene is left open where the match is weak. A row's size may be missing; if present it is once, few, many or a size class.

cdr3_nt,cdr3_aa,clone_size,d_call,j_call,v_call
TGTGCCAGCAGCTTGAGGCCCTACGAGCAGTACTTC,CASSLRPYEQYF,-,-,TRBJ2-7,TRBV25-1
TGTGCCAGCAGCTTAGGGACTAGCAGAGATACGCAGTATTTT,CASSLGTSRDTQYF,-,TRBD2,TRBJ2-3,TRBV7-3
TGTGCCAGCAGCCCCACGGGACACCCTAACTATGGCTACACCTTC,CASSPTGHPNYGYTF,-,-,TRBJ1-2,TRBV9
TGCGCCAGCAGCTTGGGGGACACCTCGAACACTGAAGCTTTCTTT,CASSLGDTSNTEAFF,-,-,TRBJ1-1,TRBV5-1
TGTGCCAGCAGTTCCCATCCTAACTATGGCTACACCTTC,CASSSHPNYGYTF,-,-,TRBJ1-2,TRBV6-5
TGTGCCAGCAGCGGGAGTCCCTACAATGAGCAGTTCTTC,CASSGSPYNEQFF,-,-,TRBJ2-1,TRBV9
TGTGCCAGCAGTGACAGCGCGGGAGGCGGCACAGATACGCAGTATTTT,CASSDSAGGGTDTQYF,-,TRBD2,TRBJ2-3,TRBV6-4
TGTGCCAGCAGCCCCCCGGGACTAGCGGCCTCCTACGAGCAGTACTTC,CASSPPGLAASYEQYF,-,TRBD2,TRBJ2-7,TRBV6-6
TGTGCCAGTAGCCCCCTTAGCAATCAGCCCCAGCATTTT,CASSPLSNQPQHF,-,-,TRBJ1-5,TRBV19
TGTGCCAGCAGCGAAGGACAGGCAGCTAACTATGGCTACACCTTC,CASSEGQAANYGYTF,-,TRBD1,TRBJ1-2,TRBV13
TGTGCCAGCAGTGAGGTGGGGACTAGCGGCACCGGGGAGCTGTTTTTT,CASSEVGTSGTGELFF,-,TRBD2,TRBJ2-2,TRBV6-4
TGTGCCAGCAGCCCCAGCACAGGGGCCGATGAGCAGTTCTTC,CASSPSTGADEQFF,-,TRBD1,TRBJ2-1,TRBV7-3
TGTGCCAGCAGGTTCGGGACTAGCGGGCCCCACCTCTCCTACGAGCAGTACTTC,CASRFGTSGPHLSYEQYF,-,TRBD2,TRBJ2-7,TRBV2
TGTGCCGGCCGGGGACAGGGTACTGAAGCTTTCTTT,CAGRGQGTEAFF,few,TRBD1,TRBJ1-1,TRBV30
TGTGCCAGCAGCTTGGGAGCGGAAGAGACCCAGTACTTC,CASSLGAEETQYF,few,-,TRBJ2-5,TRBV5-4
TGTGCCAGCAGTGGACGGGACTCCCATGTGTCTGAAGCTTTCTTT,CASSGRDSHVSEAFF,few,-,TRBJ1-1,TRBV25-1
TGTGCCAGCAGTGACTCGAAAGGGCTCGGACTTAAGTATTTT,CASSDSKGLGLKYF,-,-,TRBJ2-3,TRBV6-4
TGCGCCAGCAGCCAAGTTGAAGCGGGAGAAGAGACCCAGTACTTC,CASSQVEAGEETQYF,-,TRBD2,TRBJ2-5,TRBV4-1
TGTGCCAGCAGGACCGGACTGAGTAATTCACCCCTCCACTTT,CASRTGLSNSPLHF,-,-,TRBJ1-6,TRBV2
TGTGCCAGCAGCCGGGGACAGTCACAGCCCCAGCATTTT,CASSRGQSQPQHF,-,TRBD1,TRBJ1-5,TRBV7-9
TGTGCCAGCAGCTTAGTACCGGGAGGCCTGGGTTGGAAGGAGCTGTTTTTT,CASSLVPGGLGWKELFF,-,TRBD2,TRBJ2-2,TRBV7-9
TGTGCCAGCAGTCTAGCGGCCCAAGAGACCCAGTACTTC,CASSLAAQETQYF,-,TRBD2,TRBJ2-5,TRBV9
TGTGCCAGCAGCCGGGGGTCCGGGAGGGCCCCGGATGAGCAGTTCTTC,CASSRGSGRAPDEQFF,-,TRBD2,TRBJ2-1,TRBV7-6
TGCGCCAGCAGAACCGGGACAGACCCTTCCCCTAACTATGGCTACACCTTC,CASRTGTDPSPNYGYTF,-,TRBD1,TRBJ1-2,TRBV5-1
TGTGCCACCAGAGCCGGGGGAGGGGGCAATCAGCCCCAGCATTTT,CATRAGGGGNQPQHF,-,-,TRBJ1-5,TRBV15
TGTGCCAGCACTGTGGGAGTAGAATACAATGAGCAGTTCTTC,CASTVGVEYNEQFF,-,-,TRBJ2-1,TRBV6-4
TGTGCCAGCAGTTACTCCCGGCAAACGTGGAGTGAGCAGTTCTTC,CASSYSRQTWSEQFF,-,-,TRBJ2-1,TRBV6-6
TGTGCCAACCAACTTGGACAGACAAATGAAAAACTGTTTTTT,CANQLGQTNEKLFF,few,-,TRBJ1-4,TRBV2
TGTGCCAGCAGCCACGGGACTAGCGGAACCTACGAGCAGTACTTC,CASSHGTSGTYEQYF,-,TRBD2,TRBJ2-7,TRBV4-2
TGCGCCAGCAGCCAGGAGACTATTTATGGCTACACCTTC,CASSQETIYGYTF,-,-,TRBJ1-2,TRBV4-1
TGTGCCAGCAGTGTTCAGGGGGGTATAGGTAATGAGCAGTTCTTC,CASSVQGGIGNEQFF,-,-,TRBJ2-1,TRBV6-1
TGTGCCAGCAGCTTAGGAGCGGGGGGGCAAGATACGCAGTATTTT,CASSLGAGGQDTQYF,few,TRBD2,TRBJ2-3,TRBV7-9
TGTGCCAGTAGACAAACTGACAGGGGATTGGGTCAGCCCCAGCATTTT,CASRQTDRGLGQPQHF,-,TRBD1,TRBJ1-5,TRBV19
TGTGCCAGCACCAACGGGGGAGGCGACACTGAAGCTTTCTTT,CASTNGGGDTEAFF,-,-,TRBJ1-1,TRBV27
TGTGCCAGCACCTCGAGGGGCGGGGGGGCAAGTTACAATGAGCAGTTCTTC,CASTSRGGGASYNEQFF,-,TRBD2,TRBJ2-1,TRBV2
TGTGCCAGCAGCTTCCTCCGGGGGGGTGGAAACACCATATATTTT,CASSFLRGGGNTIYF,-,-,TRBJ1-3,TRBV7-2
TGTGCCTGGAGTCCCCGGGAGAACACTGAAGCTTTCTTT,CAWSPRENTEAFF,-,-,TRBJ1-1,TRBV30
TGCGCCAGCAGCCAAAGTACAGGGCCGGTAGGCTACACCTTC,CASSQSTGPVGYTF,-,-,TRBJ1-2,TRBV4-1
TGTGCCAGCAGCTACCGGACAGGGACTAATGAAAAACTGTTTTTT,CASSYRTGTNEKLFF,-,TRBD1,TRBJ1-4,TRBV7-9
TGTGCCAGCAGCCAGAGGTTGTCTGGAAACACCATATATTTT,CASSQRLSGNTIYF,-,-,TRBJ1-3,TRBV7-2
TGTGCCAGCAGCATCCTACTAGGGGGACGGGCAGTCTACGAGCAGTACTTC,CASSILLGGRAVYEQYF,-,-,TRBJ2-7,TRBV11-3
TGTGCCAGCAGTCCAGACAGGGTATACGAGCAGTACTTC,CASSPDRVYEQYF,-,TRBD1,TRBJ2-7,TRBV27
TGCGCCAGCAGTCAGACCAGGGGGAATCATACGGACATTCAGTACTTC,CASSQTRGNHTDIQYF,-,TRBD1,TRBJ2-4,TRBV23-1
TGTGCCAGCAGTGCGACTAGCGGGAGCACAGATACGCAGTATTTT,CASSATSGSTDTQYF,-,TRBD2,TRBJ2-3,TRBV16
TGTGCCAGCAGCGTAGTAGGCGGGATAGCCTACAATGAGCAGTTCTTC,CASSVVGGIAYNEQFF,-,-,TRBJ2-1,TRBV9
TGTGCCAGCTCACAGACAGGGGGTTCACGTGGCTACACCTTC,CASSQTGGSRGYTF,-,TRBD1,TRBJ1-2,TRBV18
TGTGCCAGCAGGGCTAGCGGGGGGGCTAATGAGCAGTTCTTC,CASRASGGANEQFF,-,TRBD2,TRBJ2-1,TRBV2
TGCGCCAGCAGCCAAGATCCCGTGGTAGCGTCCTACAATGAGCAGTTCTTC,CASSQDPVVASYNEQFF,-,-,TRBJ2-1,TRBV4-1
TGTGCCAGCGCCCCGACAGGGCCGTACGAGCAGTACTTC,CASAPTGPYEQYF,-,TRBD1,TRBJ2-7,TRBV27
TGTGCCAGCAGCCGTCAGACCACTAGCAGGGAGACCCAGTACTTC,CASSRQTTSRETQYF,-,-,TRBJ2-5,TRBV5-4
TGCAGTGCTAGCGGGACAGATACGCAGTATTTT,CSASGTDTQYF,few,-,TRBJ2-3,TRBV20-1
TGTGCCATCAGTGAGACGGATCGGGTTTTTGGCTACACCTTC,CAISETDRVFGYTF,-,-,TRBJ1-2,TRBV10-3
TGTGCCAGCAATCACAGGGGATGGGATGAAAAACTGTTTTTT,CASNHRGWDEKLFF,-,TRBD1,TRBJ1-4,TRBV28
TGTGCCATCAGTGAGTCGAGCGGGAGCTCCTACAATGAGCAGTTCTTC,CAISESSGSSYNEQFF,-,TRBD2,TRBJ2-1,TRBV10-3
TGTGCCAGCAGCGTACCCGGAACAGTGGTGCAGTTCTTC,CASSVPGTVVQFF,-,-,TRBJ2-1,TRBV9
TGTGCCATCAGTGCGGTAGACAGGATAAAGACTGAAGCTTTCTTT,CAISAVDRIKTEAFF,-,-,TRBJ1-1,TRBV10-3
TGCGCCAGCAGCCAAGATTCAGTGAACTATGGCTACACCTTC,CASSQDSVNYGYTF,-,-,TRBJ1-2,TRBV4-1
TGCGCCAGCAGCCCCGGACAGGGGGCGCCCGGGGAGCTGTTTTTT,CASSPGQGAPGELFF,-,TRBD1,TRBJ2-2,TRBV4-1
TGCGCCAGCAGTCACAAGGGACAGGGCACAGATACGCAGTATTTT,CASSHKGQGTDTQYF,-,TRBD1,TRBJ2-3,TRBV4-1
TGTGCCAGCAGCCACGGATGGGGGCACTCTGGCGACACCGGGGAGCTGTTTTTT,CASSHGWGHSGDTGELFF,-,-,TRBJ2-2,TRBV14